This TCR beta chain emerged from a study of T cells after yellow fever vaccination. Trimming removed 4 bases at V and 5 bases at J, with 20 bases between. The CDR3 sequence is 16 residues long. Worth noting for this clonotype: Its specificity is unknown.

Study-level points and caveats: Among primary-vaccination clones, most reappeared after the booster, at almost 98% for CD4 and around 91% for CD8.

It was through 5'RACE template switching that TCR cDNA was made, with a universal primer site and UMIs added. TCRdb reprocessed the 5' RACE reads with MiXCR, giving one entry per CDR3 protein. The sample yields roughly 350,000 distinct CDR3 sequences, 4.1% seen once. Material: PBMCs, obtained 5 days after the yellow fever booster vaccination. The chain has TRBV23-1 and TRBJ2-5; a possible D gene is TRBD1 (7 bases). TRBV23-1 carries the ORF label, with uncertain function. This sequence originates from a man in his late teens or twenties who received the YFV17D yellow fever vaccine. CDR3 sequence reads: CASSPLRGVNRETQYF. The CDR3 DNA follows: TGCGCCAGCAGTCCCCTCAGGGGGGTAAATAGGGAGACCCAGTACTTC.